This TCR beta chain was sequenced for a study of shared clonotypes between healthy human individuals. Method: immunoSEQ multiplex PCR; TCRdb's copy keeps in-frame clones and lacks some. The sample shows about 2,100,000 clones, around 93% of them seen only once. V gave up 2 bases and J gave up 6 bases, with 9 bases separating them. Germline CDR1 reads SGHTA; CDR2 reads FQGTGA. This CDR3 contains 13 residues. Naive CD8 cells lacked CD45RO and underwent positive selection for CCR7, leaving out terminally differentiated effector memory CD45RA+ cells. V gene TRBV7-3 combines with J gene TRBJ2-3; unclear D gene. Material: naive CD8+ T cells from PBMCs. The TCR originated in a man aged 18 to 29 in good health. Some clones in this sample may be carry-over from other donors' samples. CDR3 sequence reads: CASSLSKADTQYF. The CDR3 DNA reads TGTGCCAGCAGCTTATCGAAGGCTGATACGCAGTATTTT.